The rows below give T cell receptor beta chains drawn from one sample of a study of T cells in AML relapse after transplant. MiXCR was run by TCRdb on the PCR reads, yielding one entry per CDR3 protein. This sample yields 3,300 or so distinct CDR3 sequences, of which around a tenth are seen a single time; roughly 30% belongs to the top ten. The sample in question was bone marrow, either the whole sample or a sorted T cell fraction (not recorded which), obtained in complete remission. These receptors all come from a human donor who had a stem cell transplant for acute myeloid leukemia. Some of these T cells may belong to the graft donor. The CDR3 runs from the conserved cysteine through the conserved F or W. D genes are given only for firm matches. The listing skips clone size in some rows; elsewhere it reads once, few, many or a size class.

>TRBV7-3|NA|TRBJ2-1|few
CARKCGQGSYNEQFF
TGTGCCAGGAAATGTGGGCAGGGCTCCTACAATGAGCAGTTCTTC
>TRBV10-3|TRBD1|TRBJ1-2|medium-sized
CATGQGGYGYTF
TGTGCCACTGGGCAGGGGGGCTATGGCTACACCTTC
>TRBV20-1|TRBD1|TRBJ2-2|many
CSASLTGTGGTGELFF
TGCAGTGCTAGTCTTACCGGGACAGGGGGTACCGGGGAGCTGTTTTTT
>TRBV5-5|NA|TRBJ2-3|many
CASSLFADTQYF
TGTGCCAGCAGCTTGTTCGCGGATACGCAGTATTTT
>TRBV7-9|NA|TRBJ2-3|medium-sized
CASSLAGQNTDTQYF
TGTGCCAGCAGCTTAGCGGGCCAGAACACAGATACGCAGTATTTT
>TRBV7-2|NA|TRBJ2-7|NA
CASSLGGIAPPCSYEQYF
TGTGCCAGCAGCCTTGGGGGGATTGCACCTCCGTGCTCCTACGAGCAGTACTTC
>TRBV4-3|TRBD1|TRBJ1-2|medium-sized
CASSQVGRGFYGYTF
TGCGCCAGCAGCCAAGTTGGCAGGGGGTTTTATGGCTACACCTTC
>TRBV7-9|NA|TRBJ2-2|medium-sized
CASSLAGGGVGELFF
TGTGCCAGCAGCTTAGCAGGAGGGGGCGTCGGGGAGCTGTTTTTT
>TRBV7-2|NA|TRBJ2-7|many
CASSLDPISNYEQYF
TGTGCCAGCAGCTTAGATCCAATCTCCAACTACGAGCAGTACTTC
>TRBV20-1|NA|TRBJ2-2|NA
CSARDVGNSGGTGELFF
TGCAGTGCTAGAGACGTGGGAAATAGCGGTGGGACCGGGGAGCTGTTTTTT
>TRBV6-6|TRBD1|TRBJ2-7|many
CASSYLTGEEQYF
TGTGCCAGCAGTTACCTGACAGGGGAAGAGCAGTACTTC
>TRBV21-1|NA|TRBJ2-1|NA
CASSKTQDRSYNEQFF
TGTGCCAGCAGCAAAACGCAGGATAGGTCCTACAATGAGCAGTTCTTC
>TRBV30|NA|TRBJ1-1|medium-sized
CAWSLKGGTEAFF
TGTGCCTGGAGCTTGAAGGGGGGCACTGAAGCTTTCTTT
>TRBV7-2|NA|TRBJ2-1|medium-sized
CASSLYSSVGNEQFF
TGTGCCAGCAGCTTATACTCTAGCGTAGGCAATGAGCAGTTCTTC
>TRBV4-3|NA|TRBJ1-2|medium-sized
CASSQDYSNYGYTF
TGCGCCAGCAGCCAAGATTACAGCAACTATGGCTACACCTTC
>TRBV5-6|NA|TRBJ1-5|many
CASSRDLGENQPQHF
TGTGCCAGCAGTCGCGACCTAGGTGAGAATCAGCCCCAGCATTTT
>TRBV5-1|NA|TRBJ1-3|medium-sized
CASSLGGGTSGNTIYF
TGCGCCAGCAGCCTAGGCGGCGGTACCTCTGGAAACACCATATATTTT
>TRBV12-3/TRBV12-4|NA|TRBJ2-1|medium-sized
CASSLGDYEQFF
TGTGCCAGCAGTTTGGGGGACTATGAGCAGTTCTTC
>TRBV7-3|NA|TRBJ2-2|NA
CASSSRANTGELFF
TGTGCCAGCAGCTCCCGAGCTAACACCGGGGAGCTGTTTTTT
>TRBV18|TRBD1|TRBJ1-6|many
CASSPGQAWNSPLHF
TGTGCCAGCTCACCCGGACAGGCATGGAATTCACCCCTCCACTTT
>TRBV4-3|NA|TRBJ2-2|medium-sized
CASSEDSNTGELFF
TGCGCCAGCAGCGAGGACAGTAACACCGGGGAGCTGTTTTTT
>TRBV5-1|TRBD1|TRBJ2-2|few
CASSSIPGQGDTGELFF
TGCGCCAGCAGCTCTATCCCGGGACAGGGCGACACCGGGGAGCTGTTTTTT
>TRBV4-3|NA|TRBJ2-2|large
CASSQVVKWAGELFF
TGCGCCAGCAGCCAAGTTGTCAAATGGGCCGGGGAGCTGTTTTTT
>TRBV4-3|NA|TRBJ2-5|medium-sized
CASSQDKGPTRGETQYF
TGCGCCAGCAGCCAAGATAAAGGTCCCACCCGGGGGGAGACCCAGTACTTC
>TRBV27|NA|TRBJ2-3|medium-sized
CASSLSAGLFDTQYF
TGTGCCAGCAGTTTAAGCGCGGGTCTCTTCGATACGCAGTATTTT
>TRBV11-2|NA|TRBJ2-5|many
CASSLEWQSQETQYF
TGTGCCAGCAGCTTAGAGTGGCAGAGTCAAGAGACCCAGTACTTC
>TRBV7-2|TRBD1|TRBJ2-3|NA
CASSQGQGAGTDTQYF
TGTGCCAGCAGCCAGGGACAGGGGGCAGGCACAGATACGCAGTATTTT
>TRBV20-1|TRBD1|TRBJ1-5|medium-sized
CSAGQGRQPQHF
TGCAGTGCTGGACAGGGTCGTCAGCCCCAGCATTTT
>TRBV13|TRBD1|TRBJ2-5|few
CASSMGQGYQETQYF
TGTGCCAGCAGCATGGGACAGGGGTACCAAGAGACCCAGTACTTC
>TRBV5-1|TRBD1|TRBJ2-7|many
CASSLSTGNEQYF
TGCGCCAGCAGCTTGTCGACAGGGAACGAGCAGTACTTC
>TRBV7-9|NA|TRBJ1-4|medium-sized
CASSSAGGFEKLFF
TGTGCCAGCAGCTCAGCGGGGGGGTTTGAAAAACTGTTTTTT
>TRBV6-5|NA|TRBJ1-2|medium-sized
CASRLGLGYGYTF
TGTGCCAGCAGGTTAGGGCTGGGCTATGGCTACACCTTC
>TRBV7-3|NA|TRBJ2-3|medium-sized
CASSLLAGFTDTQYF
TGTGCCAGCAGCTTATTGGCTGGCTTCACAGATACGCAGTATTTT
>TRBV6-2/TRBV6-3|NA|TRBJ1-5|medium-sized
CASTDGTASNQPQHF
TGTGCCAGCACCGACGGGACTGCTAGCAATCAGCCCCAGCATTTT
>TRBV2|NA|TRBJ1-2|NA
CASMGGFYGYTF
TGTGCCAGCATGGGCGGTTTCTATGGCTACACCTTC
>TRBV5-1|NA|TRBJ2-1|many
CASSLDGNEQFF
TGCGCCAGCAGCTTGGACGGCAATGAGCAGTTCTTC
>TRBV6-1|TRBD2|TRBJ2-1|medium-sized
CASNLDPGGNEQFF
TGTGCCAGCAATCTAGACCCGGGGGGGAATGAGCAGTTCTTC
>TRBV20-1|NA|TRBJ2-3|medium-sized
CSARGLLRNSSTDTQYF
TGCAGTGCTAGAGGACTACTTAGGAATTCTAGCACAGATACGCAGTATTTT
>TRBV7-6|NA|TRBJ1-1|medium-sized
CASSLGPRTEAFF
TGTGCCAGCAGCTTAGGACCGCGGACTGAAGCTTTCTTT
>TRBV4-1|NA|TRBJ2-1|medium-sized
CASSQDQYNEQFF
TGCGCCAGCAGCCAAGACCAGTACAATGAGCAGTTCTTC
>TRBV6-2/TRBV6-3|NA|TRBJ1-5|many
CASSYTGLDNQPQHF
TGTGCCAGCAGTTATACAGGCCTTGATAATCAGCCCCAGCATTTT
>TRBV4-2|NA|TRBJ2-7|medium-sized
CASSHAPATEYEQYF
TGTGCCAGCAGCCACGCTCCCGCGACAGAATACGAGCAGTACTTC
>TRBV15|NA|TRBJ1-1|medium-sized
CATSRGREGNTEAFF
TGTGCCACCAGCAGAGGTAGGGAAGGGAACACTGAAGCTTTCTTT
>TRBV25-1|TRBD2|TRBJ2-3|NA
CASSEPYLAGGNTDTQYF
TGTGCCAGCAGTGAACCCTATCTAGCGGGGGGGAACACAGATACGCAGTATTTT
>TRBV9|TRBD2|TRBJ2-3|medium-sized
CASSVDISGGTDTQYF
TGTGCCAGCAGCGTAGACATTAGCGGGGGGACAGATACGCAGTATTTT
>TRBV7-2|TRBD1|TRBJ2-1|medium-sized
CASSPGQGWDEQFF
TGTGCCAGCAGCCCGGGACAGGGATGGGATGAGCAGTTCTTC
>TRBV25-1|TRBD1|TRBJ2-1|NA
CASMRGQAWNEQFF
TGTGCCAGCATGAGGGGACAGGCTTGGAATGAGCAGTTCTTC